This T cell receptor beta chain was retrieved from a study of cytotoxic CD8 clonotypes in ibrutinib-treated CLL. Across the study: Recorded responses included about 25 partial and 2 complete; following median 68 months, 14 stayed remitted and about 12 progressed. Points from the study as a whole: Clonality (at baseline) was higher than in age-matched healthy donors and tracked circulating CD8+ T-cell counts. Public clonotypes were rare and shrank or held steady on treatment.

The V end was cut by 1 base, the J end by 3 bases, with 16 bases between. CDR1 and CDR2 from the germline V gene are LNHDA and SQIVND (reference sequence). The CDR3 is made up of 16 amino acids. Sequencing sought depths of 1 in 200,000 to 1 in 1 million T cells. Using immunoSEQ multiplex PCR, the repertoire was profiled, and TCRdb retains in-frame clones only, with some absent. The sample lists 130,000 or so clones; approximately 85% were seen once. A note on this clone: What it binds is unknown.

The chain is built from TRBV19 and TRBJ2-7, with D perhaps TRBD2 (6 bases). The TCR comes from a human donor with chronic lymphocytic leukemia. The sample was PBMCs, taken after 24 months of ibrutinib treatment. CDR3 amino acids: CASSIGLRDRGYEQYF. Written as DNA, the CDR3 is TGTGCCAGTAGTATAGGTTTGCGGGATAGAGGCTACGAGCAGTACTTC.